Listed below are T cell receptor beta chains from one sample, sequenced in a study of blood T cell repertoires in COVID-19. Clones were read by immunoSEQ multiplex PCR, and TCRdb kept only the in-frame ones, dropping some. This sample carries fewer than 350,000 clones, 65% to 90% of them seen once, and the ten largest clones take approximately 14%. Sequences were obtained from peripheral blood. The receptors come from a woman aged 65 to 85 with COVID-19, enrolled during active disease. Each CDR3 is given with its conserved first and last residue. A D gene is named only where the DNA matches it firmly. Clone size, where shown, is once, few, many, or a class for clones that have expanded.

cdr3_nt cdr3_aa clone_size j_call cdr3_length v_call d_call
TGTGCCAGCTGTTCCTCGGACAGTACTAACTATGGCTACACCTTC CASCSSDSTNYGYTF - TRBJ1-2 15 TRBV28 -
TGTGCCAGCAACGGGGTCCCACGCGAAAAACTGTTTTTT CASNGVPREKLFF - TRBJ1-4 13 TRBV2 -
TGCGCCAGCCGGACAGGGTTTGAAGCTTTCTTT CASRTGFEAFF - TRBJ1-1 11 TRBV5-1 TRBD1
TGTGCCAGTAGTATTTGGGGCCAGCCCCAGCATTTT CASSIWGQPQHF - TRBJ1-5 12 TRBV19 -
TGCAGCGTCAACTTCGGGGGGAGCGGTTACAATGAGCAGTTCTTC CSVNFGGSGYNEQFF - TRBJ2-1 15 TRBV29-1 TRBD2
TGTGCCATCAGTGTCGGGGGGGCGGAAGAGACCCAGTACTTC CAISVGGAEETQYF - TRBJ2-5 14 TRBV10-3 TRBD2
TGTGCCAGCAGCTCACTGGACAGGGGTCAAGAGACCCAGTACTTC CASSSLDRGQETQYF - TRBJ2-5 15 TRBV5-4 TRBD1
TGTGCCTGGAGTCCTGGCACAGATACGCAGTATTTT CAWSPGTDTQYF - TRBJ2-3 12 TRBV30 -
TGTGCCAGCTCACAAACTCGGGACAGTAACACTGAAGCTTTCTTT CASSQTRDSNTEAFF - TRBJ1-1 15 TRBV18 TRBD1
TGTGCCAGCAGTCAACAGGGGTCCTACGAGCAGTACTTC CASSQQGSYEQYF once TRBJ2-7 13 TRBV27 TRBD1
TGTGCCAGCAGGACCGGGACAGGTACTCGCGAGCAGTACTTC CASRTGTGTREQYF - TRBJ2-7 14 TRBV7-9 TRBD1
TGTGCCAGCAGCAAAGCCCGGGCCTACAGCGGCTATGGCTACACCTTC CASSKARAYSGYGYTF - TRBJ1-2 16 TRBV21-1 -
TGTGCCAGCATCCGGGACAGGGTTACAGATACGCAGTATTTT CASIRDRVTDTQYF once TRBJ2-3 14 TRBV6-5 TRBD1
TGTGCCAGCAGCCGACAGGGGATGTCGGGCTACACCTTC CASSRQGMSGYTF - TRBJ1-2 13 TRBV27 TRBD1
TGTGCCAGCTCCGGACAATACTACACCTTC CASSGQYYTF many TRBJ1-2 10 TRBV18 -
TGTGCCAGCAGTTTGGCCAGAAACTATGGCTACACCTTC CASSLARNYGYTF - TRBJ1-2 13 TRBV28 -
TGTGCCAGCAGCCGGCGCCAGAGCGCTATGAACACTGAAGCTTTCTTT CASSRRQSAMNTEAFF - TRBJ1-1 16 TRBV2 -
TGTGCCAGCAGTGAGCGGCCAACAGATACGCAGTATTTT CASSERPTDTQYF - TRBJ2-3 13 TRBV2 -
TGTGCCAGCAAAAAGTTAGGGGTCGACGAGCAGTACTTC CASKKLGVDEQYF - TRBJ2-7 13 TRBV6-5 -
TGCGCCAGCAGTCTCTACCGGGACAGCCAATATTCACCCCTCCACTTT CASSLYRDSQYSPLHF - TRBJ1-6 16 TRBV4-1 TRBD1
TGTGCCAGCAGTACTGGACAGGGCCGCTATGGCTACACCTTC CASSTGQGRYGYTF - TRBJ1-2 14 TRBV28 TRBD1
TGTGCCAGCAGCCCGGCACAGATGACTGAAGCTTTCTTT CASSPAQMTEAFF once TRBJ1-1 13 TRBV12-3/TRBV12-4 -
TGCGCCAGCAGCACGGGGAGCTACAATGAGCAGTTCTTC CASSTGSYNEQFF - TRBJ2-1 13 TRBV10-1 -
TGTGCCATCAGCCGGGGGGGTGGGTACAATGAGCAGTTCTTC CAISRGGGYNEQFF - TRBJ2-1 14 TRBV10-3 TRBD2
TGTGCCAGTAGTACCCCACAGGGGGCTCACGAGCAGTACTTC CASSTPQGAHEQYF - TRBJ2-7 14 TRBV19 TRBD1
TGTGCCAGCAGTGAAGAGGGAGGATATAGCAATCAGCCCCAGCATTTT CASSEEGGYSNQPQHF - TRBJ1-5 16 TRBV6-1 -
TGTGCCAGCAGCCAAGTGGCAGCGGGGGACCAAGAGACCCAGTACTTC CASSQVAAGDQETQYF - TRBJ2-5 16 TRBV3-1/TRBV3-2 TRBD2